Reported below is one TCR beta chain. TCR beta CDR3 regions were amplified from RNA transcripts. The library came from an HTBI-primed first-round RT-PCR and a second-round multiplex PCR. TCRdb reprocessed the multiplex PCR reads via MiXCR and lists one record per CDR3 protein. The sample has a few hundred thousand distinct CDR3 sequences; about 18% are singletons. The data originate from a study of Graves' ophthalmopathy and Graves' hyperthyroidism. The V gene's germline CDR1 is KGHDR and CDR2 SFDVKD. The CDR3 has 13 amino acids. Trimming stripped 11 bases from V and 5 bases from J, with 14 bases between.

The chain carries TRBV24-1 and TRBJ2-2; D is unclear. What was sequenced was peripheral blood. The sequence came from a young woman with Graves' ophthalmopathy. DNA of the CDR3: TGTGCCATTTCCCCTGGATGGACCGGGGAGCTGTTTTTT. It yields the protein CAISPGWTGELFF.